This T cell receptor beta chain was captured in a study of T cell responses to AZD1222 COVID-19 vaccine. In the study overall: Pooled together were second doses at about 4 or about 12 weeks. Study-wide results and limits: Spike was spanned by vaccine-associated CD4 TCRs, which were dominant at 160-218 and 743-854. It was only after the peak T cell response that any repertoires were sampled.

The V gene lost 2 bases and the J gene lost 0 bases, with 8 bases spanning the gap. CDR1 is MDHEN and CDR2 is SYDVKM in the germline V gene. This CDR3 is built from 15 residues. In the case of this clone: Its specificity is unknown.

The assay was immunoSEQ multiplex PCR, and TCRdb's table has in-frame clones only and misses some. The repertoire holds fewer than 120,000 clones, approximately 90% seen once, with 7.8% in the top ten. The source of this sequence is an adult in good health. The sequences come from peripheral blood, collected on day 0 of AZD1222 vaccination. The V call is TRBV28, the J call TRBJ2-1, with D maybe TRBD2 (6 bases). DNA for the CDR3: TGTGCCAGCAGTTTAGGGGGGAGCTCCTACAATGAGCAGTTCTTC. This sequence encodes CASSLGGSSYNEQFF.